This is a list of T cell receptor beta chains from one sample in a study of T-cell reconstitution after alpha-beta-depleted transplantation in children. TCRdb recomputed calls from the PCR reads with MiXCR, one row per CDR3 protein. The sample consists of about 540,000 distinct CDR3 sequences, around 19% of them appearing once. This specimen consisted of PBMCs from the stem cell graft donor, obtained from the stem cell graft. The receptor set was obtained from a human donor who donated a stem cell graft to a child with acute lymphoblastic leukemia. The CDR3 runs from the conserved cysteine through the conserved F or W. D genes are given only for firm matches. Clone size, where shown, is once, few, many, or a class for clones that have expanded.

D gene	clone size	V gene	J gene	CDR3 DNA	CDR3 protein
-	few	TRBV29-1	TRBJ2-3	TGCAGCGTTACCCCCGATACGCAGTATTTT	CSVTPDTQYF
TRBD1	-	TRBV27	TRBJ1-1	TGTGCCAGCATCGCCGGAGACAGGGGGGGAACTGAAGCTTTCTTT	CASIAGDRGGTEAFF
TRBD2	few	TRBV4-1	TRBJ2-3	TGCGCCAGCAGCCAAGAGGGAGGACTAGCGGGAGGCGCCCGCACAGATACGCAGTATTTT	CASSQEGGLAGGARTDTQYF
-	few	TRBV20-1	TRBJ2-7	TGCAGTGCCGTGGCGGGACAGCCCACCTACGAGCAGTACTTC	CSAVAGQPTYEQYF
TRBD1	few	TRBV27	TRBJ2-7	TGTGCCAGCAGTTTACAAAGGACAGGGGATTACTACGAGCAGTACTTC	CASSLQRTGDYYEQYF
-	few	TRBV5-1	TRBJ2-2	TGCGCCAGCAGCTTGGAGCGACAGTATACCGGGGAGCTGTTTTTT	CASSLERQYTGELFF
-	-	TRBV12-5	TRBJ1-1	TGTGCTAGTGGTTGGTTGGACGAAGCTTTCTTT	CASGWLDEAFF
-	few	TRBV5-6	TRBJ1-2	TGTGCCAGCAGAACTTGGAGGGGGAGCGGCTACACCTTC	CASRTWRGSGYTF
-	few	TRBV27	TRBJ2-7	TGTGCCAGCGCCCTGACGGGCGGCCTCTACGAGCAGTACTTC	CASALTGGLYEQYF
TRBD1	-	TRBV19	TRBJ1-2	TGTGCCAGTAGTACCCCGGGACAGGGGAACTATGGCTACACCTTC	CASSTPGQGNYGYTF
TRBD1	-	TRBV5-1	TRBJ2-7	TGCGCCAGCAGCTTGGTGGGGACAGGGGGAAACCACGAGCAGTACTTC	CASSLVGTGGNHEQYF
TRBD2	-	TRBV12-3/TRBV12-4	TRBJ2-2	TGTGCCAGCAGTCCGGGACTAGCGATCGGGGAGCTGTTTTTT	CASSPGLAIGELFF
TRBD1	-	TRBV12-3/TRBV12-4	TRBJ1-2	TGTGCCAGCAGTTTAGTTACAGGGGGGGACTATGGCTACACCTTC	CASSLVTGGDYGYTF
-	-	TRBV27	TRBJ1-5	TGTGCCAGCAGTTTGTACGCGGGTGGCAATCAGCCCCAGCATTTT	CASSLYAGGNQPQHF
TRBD2	once	TRBV18	TRBJ2-5	TGTGCCAGCTCACCTCGGGACTATCTGTACCAAGAGACCCAGTACTTC	CASSPRDYLYQETQYF
-	-	TRBV7-9	TRBJ2-1	TGTGCCAGCAGCTTGGACAGAACATACAATGAGCAGTTCTTC	CASSLDRTYNEQFF
-	few	TRBV9	TRBJ2-5	TGTGCCAGCAGCGTAGGATCTCACTCGCAAGAGACCCAGTACTTC	CASSVGSHSQETQYF
-	few	TRBV9	TRBJ1-1	TGTGCCAGCAGCGTAGGGCAGGGAGGGAATAGTGAAGCTTTCTTT	CASSVGQGGNSEAFF
TRBD2	many	TRBV5-6	TRBJ2-7	TGTGCCAGCAGCCAAACTAGCGGGAGCTACGAGCAGTACTTC	CASSQTSGSYEQYF